The text below deals with one TCR beta chain. The target antigen is unknown. This entry comes from a study of early stage breast cancer tumors. The CDR3 contains 15 residues. The V end lost 4 bases, the J end lost 1 base, and 13 bases lay between the germline ends. Germline CDR1 reads LNHNV; CDR2 reads YYDKDF (reference sequence). General study results and limits: Blood repertoires resembled normal breast more than tumor.

Generated by immunoSEQ multiplex PCR, the TCRdb table keeps only in-frame clones and is missing some. The sample holds fewer than 25,000 clones, approximately 67% seen once. The receptor's source is a person aged 55 to 75 with breast cancer. The chain uses TRBV15 and TRBJ1-1; D uncertain. Material for sequencing was breast tumor tissue. Here the CDR3 reads CATSKAAGGNTEAFF. Written as DNA, the CDR3 is TGTGCCACCAGCAAGGCTGCCGGCGGGAACACTGAAGCTTTCTTT. The whole variable domain, filled in from reference TRBV15 and TRBJ1-1, reads DAMVIQNPRYQVTQFGKPVTLSCSQTLNHNVMYWYQQKSSQAPKLLFHYYDKDFNNEADTPDNFQSRRPNTSFCFLDIRSPGLGDTAMYLCATSKAAGGNTEAFFGQGTRLTVV.